This T cell receptor beta chain was obtained from a study of OX40 agonist ivuxolimab in advanced cancers. Study background: Dose-escalation patients' cancers were hepatocellular carcinoma, melanoma, renal cell or head and neck cancer.

The repertoire was sequenced with immunoSEQ multiplex PCR; TCRdb's copy has only in-frame clones and lacks some. The table includes about 80,000 clones, 85% to 90% detected once. With regard to this clone: The antigen is undetermined.

Findings of the study overall: Also present in some nonresponders was a low level of normalized T-cell clonal expansion.

The V and J ends lost 4 bases and 1 base respectively, with 11 bases between them. Germline lookup yields CDR1 SGHDT and CDR2 YYEEEE. This CDR3 has 14 residues. The clonotype comes from an adult with an advanced solid tumor such as melanoma, head and neck, liver or kidney cancer. The sample was CD4+ or CD8+ T cells sorted from blood, taken in a trial of the OX40 agonist ivuxolimab. The V and J genes are TRBV5-6 and TRBJ1-2; tentatively, D is TRBD1 (5 bases). The CDR3 coding sequence is TGTGCCAGCAGCCCCCGGGACGTTAACTATGGCTACACCTTC. Protein sequence: CASSPRDVNYGYTF.